This T cell receptor beta chain was captured in a study of CD8 T cells in ankylosing spondylitis. V lost 3 bases, J lost 10 bases, and 10 bases stayed unmatched. The CDR3 totals 14 residues. Germline V gene lookup returns CDR1 LGHDT and CDR2 YNNKEL (reference sequence). General study findings and limits: A subset of motif variants has previously been described in the synovial fluid and blood of reactive arthritis. A TCR beta motif of eight or nine highly homologous variants seemed to mark ankylosing spondylitis blood. Within matched ankylosing spondylitis synovial fluid, disease-linked clones were reportedly significantly enriched. As for the disease-linked clones, they showed a CD8+ phenotype and occurred at relatively low frequencies in peripheral blood.

This clonotype showed up many times. Antigen: not known. In making TCR beta libraries, quantitative 5'-RACE with molecular barcodes was used. TCRdb reprocessed the 5' RACE reads via MiXCR and lists one record per CDR3 protein. Among fewer than 750,000 distinct CDR3 sequences, about 20% were seen once, and the ten largest hold approximately 18%. Sequenced input: blood, either unsorted or a sorted T cell fraction (not recorded which). The sequence came from a male donor with ankylosing spondylitis. The chain is built from TRBV3-1 and TRBJ2-7, with TRBD2 identical over 9 bases. The CDR3 DNA reads as TGTGCCAGCAGCCAGTTCCTAGCGGGGACGTCCCAGTACTTC. It codes for CASSQFLAGTSQYF.